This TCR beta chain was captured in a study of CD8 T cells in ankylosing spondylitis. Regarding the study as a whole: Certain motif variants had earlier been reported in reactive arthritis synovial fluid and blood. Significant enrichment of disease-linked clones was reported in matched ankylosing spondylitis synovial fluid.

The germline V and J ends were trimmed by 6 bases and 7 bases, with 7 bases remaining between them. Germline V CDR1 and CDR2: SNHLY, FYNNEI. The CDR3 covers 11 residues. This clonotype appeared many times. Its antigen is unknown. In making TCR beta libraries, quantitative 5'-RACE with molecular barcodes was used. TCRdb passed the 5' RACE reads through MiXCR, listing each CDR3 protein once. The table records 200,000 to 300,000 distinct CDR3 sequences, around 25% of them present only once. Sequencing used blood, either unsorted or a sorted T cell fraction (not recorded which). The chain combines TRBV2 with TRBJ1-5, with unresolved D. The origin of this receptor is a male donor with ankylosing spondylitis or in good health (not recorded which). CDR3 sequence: CASRADQPQHF. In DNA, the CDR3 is TGTGCCAGCAGGGCAGACCAGCCCCAGCATTTT.